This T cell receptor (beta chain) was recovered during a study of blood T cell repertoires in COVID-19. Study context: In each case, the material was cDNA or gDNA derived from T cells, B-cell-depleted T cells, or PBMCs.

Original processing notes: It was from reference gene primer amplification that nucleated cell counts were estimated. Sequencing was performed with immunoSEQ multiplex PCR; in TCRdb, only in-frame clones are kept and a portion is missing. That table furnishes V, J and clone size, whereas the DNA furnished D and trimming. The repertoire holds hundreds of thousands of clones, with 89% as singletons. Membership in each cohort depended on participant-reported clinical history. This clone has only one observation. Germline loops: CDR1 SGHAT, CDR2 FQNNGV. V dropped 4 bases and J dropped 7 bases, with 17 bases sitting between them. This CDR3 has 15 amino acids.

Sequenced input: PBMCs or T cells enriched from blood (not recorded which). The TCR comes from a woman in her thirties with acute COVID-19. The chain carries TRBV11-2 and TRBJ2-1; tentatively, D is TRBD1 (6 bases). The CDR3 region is CASSYGTGKENEQFF. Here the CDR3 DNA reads TGTGCCAGCAGCTACGGTACAGGGAAGGAGAATGAGCAGTTCTTC.